Listed here are 9 T cell receptor beta chains from one sample, sequenced in a study of blood T cell repertoires in COVID-19. Profiled with immunoSEQ multiplex PCR; TCRdb holds only in-frame clones, not every one. Here the sample spans approximately 230,000 clones, approximately 81% being singletons. Sample: peripheral blood. The receptor set was obtained from a young man with active or convalescent COVID-19.

The chain carries TRBV30 and TRBJ2-1; TRBD2 agrees at 16 bases. Trimming removed 1 base from V and 4 bases from J; junction bases left unmatched: 4. The CDR3 sequence is 17 residues long. From germline, CDR1 is GTSNPN and CDR2 SVGIG (reference sequence). CDR3: CAWSAKGLAGGYNEQFF. The CDR3, as DNA: TGTGCCTGGAGTGCGAAGGGACTAGCGGGAGGGTACAATGAGCAGTTCTTC.

The rearrangement joins TRBV5-6 to TRBJ2-7; TRBD1 is a possible D gene (5 bases). The CDR3 is 13 residues long. V lost 2 bases, J lost 7 bases, and 13 bases lay in between. Germline assignment: CDR1 SGHDT and CDR2 YYEEEE. CDR3: CASSFSQGWEQYF. DNA of the CDR3: TGTGCCAGCAGCTTCAGCCAGGGTTGGGAGCAGTACTTC.

This clone appeared a single time. The chain uses TRBV29-1 and TRBJ1-5; D may be TRBD1 (5 bases). The CDR3 length is 13 residues. Trimming took 6 bases from V and 0 from J, leaving 9 bases between them. Germline V lookup: CDR1 SQVTM, CDR2 ANQGSEA. CDR3 nucleotides: TGCAGCGTCTCCAGGGATAGCAATCAGCCCCAGCATTTT. It specifies CSVSRDSNQPQHF.

This chain joins TRBV7-2 and TRBJ2-7, with 14 nucleotides matching TRBD2. The germline CDR1 and CDR2 sequences are SGHTA and FQGNSA. This CDR3 is 19 amino acids long. V lost 0 bases, J lost 5 bases, and 12 bases stayed unmatched. CDR3 sequence: CASSLAPGTSGGPPNEQYF. The DNA for the CDR3 is TGTGCCAGCAGCTTAGCCCCAGGGACTAGCGGGGGCCCTCCTAACGAGCAGTACTTC.

The chain uses TRBV19 and TRBJ1-1; D unresolved. V was shortened by 0 bases and J by 4 bases, with 6 bases between the two germline ends. The CDR3 loop spans 13 amino acids. Germline loops: CDR1 LNHDA, CDR2 SQIVND (reference sequence). The CDR3: CASSIDLSTEAFF. The CDR3 DNA reads as TGTGCCAGTAGTATAGATCTGAGCACTGAAGCTTTCTTT. The whole variable domain, filled in from reference TRBV19 and TRBJ1-1, reads DGGITQSPKYLFRKEGQNVTLSCEQNLNHDAMYWYRQDPGQGLRLIYYSQIVNDFQKGDIAEGYSVSREKKESFPLTVTSAQKNPTAFYLCASSIDLSTEAFFGQGTRLTVV.

V gene TRBV28 combines with J gene TRBJ1-2; D might be TRBD1 (6 bases). V was shortened by 5 bases and J by 7 bases, with 14 bases between the two germline ends. The germline V gene encodes CDR1 MDHEN and CDR2 SYDVKM. This CDR3 comprises 13 residues. In DNA form, the CDR3 reads TGTGCCAGCAGTGGACAGTTATTTCGTGGCTACACCTTC. As protein: CASSGQLFRGYTF.

The V gene is TRBV18, the J gene TRBJ2-7, with 8 positions matching TRBD1. Trimming cost V 2 bases and J 6 bases; bases outside gene matches: 3. This CDR3 has 13 residues. Germline assignment: CDR1 KGHSH and CDR2 LQKENI. The CDR3 region is CASSPRQGIEQYF. The CDR3 bases are TGTGCCAGCTCACCAAGACAGGGGATCGAGCAGTACTTC.

This clone was observed a single time. The J gene is TRBJ2-5, the V gene TRBV29-1; 10 nucleotides agree with TRBD2. CDR1 and CDR2 from the germline V gene are SQVTM and ANQGSEA. The V and J ends lost 6 bases and 2 bases, in that order; junction bases with no gene match: 9. The CDR3 contains 15 residues. For the CDR3, the DNA is TGCAGCGTCACACTAGCGGGATCACTGCAAGAGACCCAGTACTTC. As protein: CSVTLAGSLQETQYF.

The chain is built from TRBV28 and TRBJ2-7; the D gene is possibly TRBD1 (6 bases). The V end was cut by 3 bases, the J end by 4 bases, with 10 bases between. Germline CDR1 MDHEN, CDR2 SYDVKM. CDR3 length: 13 residues. CDR3 protein: CASSFGTRYEQYF. CDR3 nucleotides: TGTGCCAGCAGTTTTGGGACACGGTACGAGCAGTACTTC.